This TCR beta chain was observed in a study of CD8 T cells in Susac syndrome (dated by TCRdb to the late 2010s). Regarding the complete study: Among the Susac syndrome patients who were sequenced, clinically active disease was present in roughly six and clinical remission was observed in fewer than ten. At the time of blood withdrawal, Susac syndrome patients were either therapy-naive, taking corticosteroids (with some also receiving IVIg), or on IVIg alone. Whether CD8+ T cell activation and differentiation in Susac syndrome was antigen driven was tested using repertoire sequencing. Clonality of the CD8+ T cell repertoire was compared between around eleven healthy donors, approximately 14 Susac syndrome patients and around 16 multiple sclerosis patients. Findings and caveats that apply to the study as a whole: Roughly 17 and five Susac-specific public clones were found in the total CD8+ and CD8+ TEMRA repertoires, respectively. CD8+ repertoires in Susac syndrome showed clonal expansion, which was highest in CD8+ TEMRA cells and was greater in clinically active patients than in remitting patients. The study acknowledged that relatively few individuals were included in the TCR sequencing and HLA analysis.

RNA was extracted with the RNeasy kit and roughly 0.45 to 1 ug was reverse transcribed using random hexamers. TCR beta CDR3 regions were amplified with the immunoSEQ multiplex PCR assay covering 54 Vbeta and 13 Jbeta segments. To correct PCR amplification bias, a synthetic template baseline was used for both primer optimization and computational correction. Processing in the source paper ran as follows. Reads were annotated to V, D and J genes per IMGT and analyzed with immunoSEQ Analyzer, keeping only productive sequences. Clonality was calculated as one minus the Shannon entropy normalized by log2 of the number of productive unique sequences. Public and private clones were assessed among the 100 most prevalent clones of each patient and control. Clones were defined as Susac-specific if absent from the healthy and MS cohorts, from over a thousand published viral clones and from other ImmuneACCESS disease sequences. TCRdb reanalyzed the raw reads on its own, using fastp at Q25 for trimming and MiXCR for clone calling, and kept in-frame beta chains. Rows are unified per CDR3 protein, each entry keeping the most common DNA and genes. The V and J calls come from TCRdb's annotation, not from the publication. Recorded for this sample are around 170,000 distinct CDR3 sequences; roughly 94% of them occurred a single time. The top ten clones comprise approximately 0.15% of the sample.

A note on this clonotype: Its antigen has not been determined. There are no base qualities to consult, and no much larger clone falls within one base.

Counted from cysteine to phenylalanine, this CDR3 has 13 amino acids. Only CDR3 DNA remains: 39 bases, in frame from the first base. V trim: 4 bases; J trim: 2 bases; unmatched bases: 1. CDR1 and CDR2 are drawn from the germline V gene (reference sequence): MNHEY, SMNVEV. Peripheral blood CD8+ and CD4+ T cells from healthy donors, Susac syndrome patients and multiple sclerosis patients were profiled by high-throughput TCR beta sequencing. The Susac syndrome patients fulfilled recently defined diagnostic criteria for either definite or probable disease. Bulk CD8+ and CD4+ T cells were purified by magnetic negative isolation, while CD8+ TEMRA cells were enriched using FACS. Blood was drawn into EDTA tubes, processed within 24 hours, and PBMCs were isolated by density gradient centrifugation. PBMCs intended for TCR sequencing were cryopreserved in liquid nitrogen and were subsequently thawed in a 37 degrees C water bath. Purity of sorted or isolated CD4+, CD8+ and CD8+ TEMRA cells was at least 90%.

The chain was built from TRBV27 and TRBJ2-7; TRBD1 lines up with 8 middle nucleotides. The sequence was collected from a human donor with Susac syndrome. Sequenced input: CD8+ T cells from PBMCs. CDR3 sequence: CASSSGGPYEQYF. The bases are TGTGCCAGCAGTTCAGGGGGCCCCTACGAGCAGTACTTC.